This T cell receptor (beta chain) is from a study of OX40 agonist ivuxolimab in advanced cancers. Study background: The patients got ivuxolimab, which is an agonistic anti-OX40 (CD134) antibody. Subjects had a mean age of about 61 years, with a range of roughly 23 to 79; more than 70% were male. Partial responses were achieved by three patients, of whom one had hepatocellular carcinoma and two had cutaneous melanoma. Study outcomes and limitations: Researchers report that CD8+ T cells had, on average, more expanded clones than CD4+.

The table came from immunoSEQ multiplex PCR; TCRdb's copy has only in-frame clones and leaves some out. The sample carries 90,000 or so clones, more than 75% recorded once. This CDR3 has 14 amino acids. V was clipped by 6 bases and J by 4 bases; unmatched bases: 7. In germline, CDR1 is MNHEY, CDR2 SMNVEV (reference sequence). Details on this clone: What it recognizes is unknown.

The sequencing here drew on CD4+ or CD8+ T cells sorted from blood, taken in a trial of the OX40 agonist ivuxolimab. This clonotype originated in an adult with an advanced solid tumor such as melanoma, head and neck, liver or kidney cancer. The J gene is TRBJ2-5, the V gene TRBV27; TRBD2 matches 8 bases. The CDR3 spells CASSQVAGSETQYF. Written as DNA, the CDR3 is TGTGCCAGCAGCCAGGTAGCGGGATCAGAGACCCAGTACTTC.